This T cell receptor (beta chain) was sequenced during a study of tumor and adjacent non-tumor tissue in lung cancer. The V end was cut by 7 bases, the J end by 4 bases, with 11 bases between. CDR1 is MNHNS and CDR2 is SASEGT in the germline V gene. This CDR3 is built from 13 residues. A modified ARM-PCR protocol with three rounds of nested PCR amplified TCRbeta. A single record per CDR3 protein comes from TCRdb applying MiXCR to the multiplex PCR reads. The sample has about 70,000 distinct CDR3 sequences; around 78% are singletons. No cell sorting was done before RNA was extracted from the tissue. Chemotherapy-naive patients with new lung cancer underwent thoracic surgery in China, August–late 2014. There are many counts of this clonotype.

This receptor was obtained from a man aged 60-69 years with non-small cell lung cancer. What was sequenced was lung tumor tissue. The chain couples TRBV6-1 to TRBJ1-5; D not certain. CDR3 sequence reads: CASKGIGNQPQHF. Here the CDR3 DNA reads TGTGCCAGCAAAGGAATCGGTAATCAGCCCCAGCATTTT.